Shown below are 22 T cell receptor beta chains from a single sample sequenced in a study of tumor and adjacent non-tumor tissue in lung cancer. RNA was extracted from bulk tissue without any cell sorting. The normal lung tissue was taken more than 3 cm from the tumor edge. The library came from three nested PCR rounds adapted from ARM-PCR protocols. TCRdb independently ran MiXCR on the multiplex PCR reads; one entry per CDR3 protein. Among some 100,000 distinct CDR3 sequences listed, about 62% were seen once. Input material: distant non-tumor lung tissue. The receptors shown here come from a man aged 25-45 years with non-small cell lung cancer.

This clonotype was counted at least ten times. The genes are TRBV20-1 and TRBJ1-2; 9 bases line up with TRBD1. V trimming: 0 bases; J trimming: 6 bases; junction bases outside the gene matches: 5. The CDR3 sequence is 14 residues long. Germline V CDR1 and CDR2: DFQATT, SNEGSKA (reference sequence). This CDR3 is CSARDAGDRDGYTF. The CDR3 DNA reads as TGCAGTGCTAGAGATGCCGGGGACAGGGATGGCTACACCTTC.

This rearrangement joins TRBV29-1 to TRBJ1-2; D is perhaps TRBD1 (6 bases). Germline CDR1 SQVTM, CDR2 ANQGSEA. The CDR3 has 13 amino acids. The CDR3: CGARNPGGGGYTF. The CDR3 DNA sequence: TGCGGCGCCCGGAACCCCGGGGGCGGCGGCTACACCTTC.

Points on this clonotype: Relative to the germline gene, one junction end is altered; a read error may explain this. The chain carries TRBV30 and TRBJ1-5; D unclear. CDR3 length: 13 residues. CDR1 and CDR2 from the germline V gene are GTSNPN and SVGIG (reference sequence). This chain's CDR3 is CAWSVLEGQPQHF. For the CDR3, the DNA is TGTGCCTGGAGTGTACTGGAAGGGCAGCCTCAGCATTTT.

There are a few counts of this clonotype. A much larger clone sits a single nucleotide away, making a read error possible. The chain uses TRBV5-5 and TRBJ2-1; D not resolved. The germline V gene encodes CDR1 SGHKS and CDR2 YYEKEE (reference sequence). This CDR3 is 14 amino acids long. CDR3 DNA sequence: TGTGTCAGCAGCTACAGCCCAGTGTACAATGAGCAGTTCTTC. Protein sequence: CVSSYSPVYNEQFF.

Concerning this clonotype: Likely a read error: the CDR3 ends without its conserved phenylalanine or tryptophan. The V gene is TRBV12-3 or TRBV12-4, the J gene TRBJ1-2; D is undetermined. This CDR3 has 11 amino acids. V was shortened by 3 bases and J by 8 bases, with 7 bases between the two germline ends. The CDR3 region has the DNA TGTGCCAGCAGTTTGGGGATCGGCTACACCTTG. It specifies CASSLGIGYTL.

In regard to this clonotype: A single base separates this from a much larger clone, so it may be a read error. The chain couples TRBV20-1 to TRBJ1-5; TRBD1 is a possible D gene (5 bases). CDR3 size: 13 residues. Germline-derived CDR1 and CDR2 are DFQATT and SNEGSKA (reference sequence). Deletions cut 7 bases from V and 3 bases from J, with 13 bases between. CDR3 residues: CSVIDSPNQPQHF. CDR3 DNA sequence: TGCAGTGTGATCGACAGCCCCAATCAGCCCCAGCATTTT.

J is TRBJ2-1 and V is TRBV20-1; the D gene is possibly TRBD2 (5 bases). Germline loops: CDR1 DFQATT, CDR2 SNEGSKA (reference sequence). The CDR3 runs to 14 residues. Trimming took 3 bases from V and 12 from J, leaving 21 bases between them. In DNA, the CDR3 is TGCAGTGCTAGTTCCCCGACTAACGTCTATGGGCAGTTCTTC. It specifies CSASSPTNVYGQFF.

Comments on this clonotype: At one end the junction does not follow the germline gene, possibly because of a read error. This chain links TRBV20-1 with TRBJ2-2, with 8 bases fitting TRBD2. Germline CDR1 reads DFQATT; CDR2 reads SNEGSKA (reference sequence). The CDR3 has 15 amino acids. CDR3: CSAETGGAGTGELFF. In DNA form, the CDR3 reads TGCAGTGCTGAGACGGGGGGGGCGGGCACCGGGGAACTGTTTTTT.

A remark on this clonotype: A single base separates this from a much larger clone, so it may be a read error. The chain combines TRBV12-3 or TRBV12-4 with TRBJ2-5; no definite D call. Trimming removed 0 bases at V and 6 bases at J, with 5 bases between. The length of the CDR3 is 12 residues. The CDR3 loop reads CASSLARKTQYF. As DNA, the CDR3 is TGTGCCAGCAGTTTAGCGCGGAAGACCCAGTACTTC.

This clonotype was detected once. The junction does not match germline at one end; this may be a read error. V is TRBV20-1 and J is TRBJ2-3; D gene uncertain. This CDR3 contains 11 residues. Germline-derived CDR1 and CDR2 are DFQATT and SNEGSKA (reference sequence). As DNA, the CDR3 is TGCACTGCTATAGATATAGATACGCAGTATTTT. Amino acids: CTAIDIDTQYF.

Concerning this clonotype: A junction end diverges from the germline sequence, so it may reflect a read error. The V call is TRBV11-1, the J call TRBJ2-1, with 9 bases lining up with TRBD2. CDR3 length: 16 amino acids. Looked up from germline, CDR1 is SGHAT and CDR2 is FQDESV (reference sequence). The CDR3 DNA is TGTGCCAGCAGCCTTCTGGGTCTAGCGGGGAACAATGAACAGGTCTTC. Translating it yields CASSLLGLAGNNEQVF.

In regard to this clonotype: A read error may produce the germline difference seen at one junction end. The V gene is TRBV11-3, the J gene TRBJ2-3; no clear D gene. This CDR3 is 16 amino acids long. From germline, CDR1 is SGHNT and CDR2 YENEEA. The CDR3, as DNA: TGTGCCAGCAGCTTAGGAGATGGGAAGCCGACGTATACACAGTATTTT. Translating it yields CASSLGDGKPTYTQYF.

In the case of this clonotype: One end of the junction fails to match germline, which may point to a read error. The chain couples TRBV11-2 to TRBJ2-7, with 7 positions matching TRBD2. This CDR3 is built from 15 residues. Germline V gene sequence: CDR1 SGHAT, CDR2 FQNNGV. The CDR3 sequence: CVSSPNRGGHYEQYF. CDR3 in DNA: TGTGTCAGCAGCCCCAACCGGGGAGGGCACTACGAGCAGTACTTC. The variable domain in full, completed from reference TRBV11-2 and TRBJ2-7, reads EAGVAQSPRYKIIEKRQSVAFWCNPISGHATLYWYQQILGQGPKLLIQFQNNGVVDDSQLPKDRFSAERLKGVDSTLKIQPAKLEDSAVYLCVSSPNRGGHYEQYFGPGTRLTVT.

The rearrangement uses TRBV6-1 and TRBJ1-6; D remains unclear. The length of the CDR3 is 13 residues. Germline loops: CDR1 MNHNS, CDR2 SASEGT. V lost 1 base to trimming and J lost 17 bases, with 15 bases between them. The CDR3 coding sequence is TGTGCCAGCAGTGAAGGTCAGAATTCAGCCATCCACTTT. Its protein product is CASSEGQNSAIHF.

As concerns this clonotype: The junction and the germline gene differ at one end; a read error may be behind it. This rearrangement joins TRBV18 to TRBJ2-4; possible D gene TRBD2, 5 bases. This CDR3 spans 14 amino acids. Germline assignment: CDR1 KGHSH and CDR2 LQKENI. The CDR3 bases are TGTGCCAGCTCACCGGAGCTAGCCAAAAGCATTCAGTACTTC. As protein: CASSPELAKSIQYF. Complete variable domain (other parts from reference TRBV18 and TRBJ2-4): NAGVMQNPRHLVRRRGQEARLRCSPMKGHSHVYWYRQLPEEGLKFMVYLQKENIIDESGMPKERFSAEFPKEGPSILRIQQVVRGDSAAYFCASSPELAKSIQYFGAGTRLSVL.

The chain uses TRBV20-1 and TRBJ2-7, with 9 positions matching TRBD1. The length of the CDR3 is 17 residues. Germline V gives CDR1 DFQATT, CDR2 SNEGSKA (reference sequence). The CDR3 loop is CSARETVPGQGTYEQYF. Here the CDR3 DNA reads TGCAGCGCTCGAGAGACGGTCCCGGGACAGGGCACCTACGAGCAGTACTTC.

This clonotype was counted a single time. This CDR3 fails to terminate in the conserved phenylalanine or tryptophan, so it likely reflects a read error. The chain has TRBV6-5 and TRBJ1-4; the match to TRBD1 covers 8 bases. Germline V lookup: CDR1 MNHEY, CDR2 SVGAGI. V shed 6 bases and J 5 bases; nucleotides not matched to a gene: 11. This CDR3 has 16 residues. CDR3 amino acids: CASRPGGRGRNEKLFS. The CDR3 DNA reads as TGTGCCAGCAGACCCGGTGGCAGGGGGCGGAATGAAAAACTGTTTTCT.

A word on this clonotype: It may be a read error: a sequence one base away is much more abundant. V usage is TRBV30 and J usage is TRBJ2-3, with TRBD2 matching 8 bases. The CDR3 length is 14 residues. The germline V gene has CDR1 GTSNPN and CDR2 SVGIG (reference sequence). The J segment lost 6 bases and the V segment lost 4 bases, leaving 9 bases of the junction unmatched. CDR3 bases: TGTGCCTGGAATTCCCTAGCGGGTGTGGATACGCAGTATTTT. It translates to CAWNSLAGVDTQYF.

For this clonotype: This likely comes from a read error, as the CDR3 has no conserved phenylalanine or tryptophan at its end. The chain links TRBV11-2 to TRBJ2-7; 9 nucleotides line up with TRBD2. The germline V gene encodes CDR1 SGHAT and CDR2 FQNNGV. The CDR3 is 15 residues long. J gave up 4 bases and V 5 bases, and 9 bases lay outside the gene matches. CDR3 nucleotides: TGTGCCAGCAGCCCCGGACGGCTAGCGGGATACGAGCAGTACTGT. This sequence encodes CASSPGRLAGYEQYC.

V usage is TRBV4-2 and J usage is TRBJ2-7; 12 bases fit TRBD2. Trimming cost V 5 bases and J 2 bases; bases outside gene matches: 4. The CDR3 consists of 15 residues. The germline V gene has CDR1 LGHNA and CDR2 YNFKEQ. This CDR3 is CASSSLAGGPYEQYF. The CDR3 DNA reads as TGTGCCAGCAGCTCGCTAGCGGGAGGGCCCTACGAGCAGTACTTC.

The rearrangement joins TRBV30 to TRBJ2-1; 8 nucleotides line up with TRBD2. The V and J ends lost 8 bases and 1 base, in that order; junction bases with no gene match: 16. The germline V gene has CDR1 GTSNPN and CDR2 SVGIG (reference sequence). This CDR3 comprises 17 residues. CDR3 residues: CAGKSGSFSQSYNEQFF. The CDR3 DNA is TGTGCCGGGAAGAGCGGGAGTTTTTCCCAGTCCTACAATGAGCAGTTCTTC.

The rearrangement links TRBV10-3 to TRBJ2-7, with D unresolved. Deletions cut 3 bases from V and 2 bases from J, with 11 bases between. Germline loops: CDR1 ENHRY, CDR2 SYGVKD. This CDR3 region has 14 residues. DNA for the CDR3: TGTGCCATCAGTGAAGCAGATTGGCCCTACGAGCAGTACTTC. Translating gives CAISEADWPYEQYF.